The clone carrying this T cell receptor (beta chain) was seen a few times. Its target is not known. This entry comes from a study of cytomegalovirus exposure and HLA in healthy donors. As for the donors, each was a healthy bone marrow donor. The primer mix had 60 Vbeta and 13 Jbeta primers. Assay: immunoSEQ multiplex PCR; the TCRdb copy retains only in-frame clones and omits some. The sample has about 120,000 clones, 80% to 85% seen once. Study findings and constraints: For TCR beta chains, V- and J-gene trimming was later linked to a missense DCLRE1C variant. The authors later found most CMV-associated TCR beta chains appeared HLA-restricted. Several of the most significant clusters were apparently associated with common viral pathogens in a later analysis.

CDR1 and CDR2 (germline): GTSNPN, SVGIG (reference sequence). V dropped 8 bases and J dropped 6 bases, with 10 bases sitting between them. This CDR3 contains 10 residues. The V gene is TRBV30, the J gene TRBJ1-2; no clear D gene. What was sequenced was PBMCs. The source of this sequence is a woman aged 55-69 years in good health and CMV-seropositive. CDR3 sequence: CAEERNGYTF. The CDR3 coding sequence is TGTGCCGAGGAACGGAATGGCTACACCTTC.